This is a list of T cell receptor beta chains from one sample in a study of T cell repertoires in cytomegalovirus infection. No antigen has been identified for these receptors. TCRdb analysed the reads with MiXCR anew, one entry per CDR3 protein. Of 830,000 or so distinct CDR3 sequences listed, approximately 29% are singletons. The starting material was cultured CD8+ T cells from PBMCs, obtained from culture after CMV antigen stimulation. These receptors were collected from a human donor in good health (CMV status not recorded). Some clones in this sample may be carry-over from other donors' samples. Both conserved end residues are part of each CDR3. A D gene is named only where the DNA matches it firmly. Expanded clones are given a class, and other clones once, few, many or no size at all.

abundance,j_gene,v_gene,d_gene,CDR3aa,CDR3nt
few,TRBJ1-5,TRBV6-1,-,CASSEVGRVDQPQHF,TGTGCCAGCAGTGAGGTGGGCAGGGTCGATCAGCCCCAGCATTTT
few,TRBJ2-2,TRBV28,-,CASSLIGGRGTNTGELFF,TGTGCCAGCAGTTTAATCGGTGGCAGGGGAACAAACACCGGGGAGCTGTTTTTT
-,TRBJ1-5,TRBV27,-,CASGQGSLNQPQHF,TGTGCCAGCGGGCAGGGGAGTCTCAATCAGCCCCAGCATTTT
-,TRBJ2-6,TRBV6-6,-,CASTPNRQAPSSGANVLTF,TGTGCCAGCACCCCAAACCGACAGGCCCCTTCCTCTGGGGCCAACGTCCTGACTTTC
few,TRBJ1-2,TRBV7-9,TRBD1,CASSQTGVLNYGYTF,TGTGCCAGCAGTCAGACAGGGGTCCTTAACTATGGCTACACCTTC
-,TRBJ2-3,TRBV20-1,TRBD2,CSTGLAGPGDTQYF,TGCAGTACGGGACTAGCGGGGCCTGGAGATACGCAGTATTTT
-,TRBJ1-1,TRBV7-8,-,CASSTRVFGTEAFF,TGTGCCAGCAGCACCAGGGTGTTTGGCACTGAAGCTTTCTTT
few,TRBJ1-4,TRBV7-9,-,CASSFSSEKLFF,TGTGCCAGCAGCTTTAGCAGCGAAAAACTGTTTTTT
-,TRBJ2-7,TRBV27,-,CASSLAATSYEQYF,TGTGCCAGCAGTTTGGCGGCTACCTCCTACGAGCAGTACTTC
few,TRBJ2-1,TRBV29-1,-,CSVEWYNEQFF,TGCAGCGTTGAATGGTACAATGAGCAGTTCTTC
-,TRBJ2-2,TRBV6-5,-,CASSFRSNTGELFF,TGTGCCAGCAGTTTCCGGTCGAACACCGGGGAGCTGTTTTTT
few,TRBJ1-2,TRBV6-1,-,CASSEIRSYGYTF,TGTGCCAGCAGCGAGATCCGGAGTTATGGCTACACCTTC
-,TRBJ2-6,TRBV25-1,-,CASSEPYTNSGANVLTF,TGTGCCAGCAGTGAACCCTACACCAACTCTGGGGCCAACGTCCTGACTTTC
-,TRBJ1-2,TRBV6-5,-,CASSYSIGGGESGYTF,TGTGCCAGCAGTTACTCGATTGGGGGGGGCGAGTCTGGCTACACCTTC
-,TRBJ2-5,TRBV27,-,CASSLLGQGGGETQYF,TGTGCCAGCAGTTTACTCGGACAGGGCGGGGGGGAGACCCAGTACTTC
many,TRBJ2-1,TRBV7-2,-,CASSLGGDRFNEQFF,TGTGCCAGCAGCTTAGGTGGAGACAGGTTCAATGAGCAGTTCTTC
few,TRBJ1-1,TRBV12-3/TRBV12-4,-,CASSFPDLTDTEAFF,TGTGCCAGCAGTTTCCCCGACCTAACGGACACTGAAGCTTTCTTT
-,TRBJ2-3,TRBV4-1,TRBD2,CASSHYAVGLAGGDTQYF,TGCGCCAGCAGCCACTATGCCGTGGGACTAGCGGGGGGAGATACGCAGTATTTT
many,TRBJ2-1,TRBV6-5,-,CASSYSKRGSYNEQFF,TGTGCCAGCAGTTACTCCAAGCGCGGCTCCTACAATGAGCAGTTCTTC
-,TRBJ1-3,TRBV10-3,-,CVIKRDHLSGNTIYF,TGTGTCATCAAGAGGGACCATCTCTCTGGAAACACCATATATTTT
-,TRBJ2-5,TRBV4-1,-,CASSSGQNKETQYF,TGCGCCAGCAGCTCAGGACAGAACAAAGAGACCCAGTACTTC
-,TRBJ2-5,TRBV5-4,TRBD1,CASSFAGTVQETQYF,TGTGCCAGCAGCTTCGCCGGGACAGTACAAGAGACCCAGTACTTC
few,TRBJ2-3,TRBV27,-,CASSLVRGPDTQYF,TGTGCCAGCAGTTTGGTCAGGGGTCCAGATACGCAGTATTTT
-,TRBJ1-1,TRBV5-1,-,CASSFRTMNTEAFF,TGCGCCAGCAGCTTCAGGACTATGAACACTGAAGCTTTCTTT
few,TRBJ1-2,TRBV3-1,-,CASREGGNYGYTF,TGTGCCAGCAGAGAAGGGGGAAACTATGGCTACACCTTC
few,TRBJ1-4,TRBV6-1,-,CASSEYGEKLFF,TGTGCCAGCAGTGAATATGGTGAAAAACTGTTTTTT
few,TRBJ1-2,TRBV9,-,CASSVAENYGYTF,TGTGCCAGCAGCGTAGCGGAGAACTATGGCTACACCTTC
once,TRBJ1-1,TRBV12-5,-,CASGFTGLGGTEAFF,TGTGCTAGTGGTTTCACAGGGCTAGGAGGCACTGAAGCTTTCTTT
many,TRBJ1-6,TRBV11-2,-,CASSFRDASSYNSPLHF,TGTGCCAGCAGCTTTCGGGACGCGAGCTCCTATAATTCACCCCTCCACTTT
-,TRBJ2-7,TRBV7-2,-,CASSRPGSGSYEQYF,TGTGCCAGCAGTCGCCCGGGTAGCGGCTCCTACGAGCAGTACTTC
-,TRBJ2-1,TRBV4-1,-,CASSQSWRVSNEQFF,TGCGCCAGCAGCCAATCCTGGAGGGTTTCCAATGAGCAGTTCTTC
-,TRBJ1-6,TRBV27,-,CASSFSLDNSPLHF,TGTGCCAGCAGTTTTAGCCTTGATAATTCACCCCTCCACTTT
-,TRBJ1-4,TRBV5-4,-,CASSLGTGTFNEKLFF,TGTGCCAGCAGCTTGGGTACCGGGACATTTAATGAAAAACTGTTTTTT
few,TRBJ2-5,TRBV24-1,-,CATSDRSTVAGETQYF,TGTGCCACCAGTGACCGTTCGACAGTTGCGGGAGAGACCCAGTACTTC
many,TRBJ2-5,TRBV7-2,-,CASSLGGAEGETQYF,TGTGCCAGCAGTTTAGGAGGGGCGGAAGGGGAGACCCAGTACTTC
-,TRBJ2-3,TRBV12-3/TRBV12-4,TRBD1,CASSLRTGIGDTQYF,TGTGCCAGCAGTTTGAGGACAGGGATAGGAGATACGCAGTATTTT
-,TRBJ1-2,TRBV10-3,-,CAISESGTQVTYGYTF,TGTGCCATCAGTGAGTCCGGGACCCAAGTGACTTATGGCTACACCTTC
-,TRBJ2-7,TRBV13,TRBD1,CASSLGGDRVLYEQYF,TGTGCCAGCAGCTTAGGGGGGGACAGGGTTCTCTACGAGCAGTACTTC
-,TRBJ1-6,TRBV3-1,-,CASSYPRGKRSPLHF,TGTGCCAGCAGTTACCCCCGGGGGAAGCGATCACCCCTCCACTTT
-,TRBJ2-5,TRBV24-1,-,CATSDDSQETQYF,TGTGCCACCAGTGATGACAGTCAAGAGACCCAGTACTTC
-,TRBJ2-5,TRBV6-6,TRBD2,CASSYRTSGVQETQYF,TGTGCCAGCAGTTACAGGACTAGCGGGGTTCAAGAGACCCAGTACTTC
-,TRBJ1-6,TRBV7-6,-,CASSLWSGVGDNSPLHF,TGTGCCAGCAGCTTATGGTCGGGGGTAGGGGATAATTCACCCCTCCACTTT
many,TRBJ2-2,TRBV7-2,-,CASSLGLPVTGRSGELFF,TGTGCCAGCAGCTTAGGGCTCCCCGTGACAGGGAGGAGCGGGGAGCTGTTTTTT
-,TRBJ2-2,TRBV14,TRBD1,CASSQVRGHNGELFF,TGTGCCAGCAGCCAAGTGAGGGGGCACAACGGGGAGCTGTTTTTT
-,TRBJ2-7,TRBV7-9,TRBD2,CASSSGLAGSPYEQYF,TGTGCCAGCAGCTCAGGACTAGCGGGTTCCCCCTACGAGCAGTACTTC
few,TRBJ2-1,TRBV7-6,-,CASSFLDSPNEQFF,TGTGCCAGCAGCTTTCTGGACAGCCCAAATGAGCAGTTCTTC
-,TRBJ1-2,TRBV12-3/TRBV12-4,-,CASSSGTLYSGDGYTF,TGTGCCAGCAGTTCGGGGACTCTCTACTCGGGGGATGGCTACACCTTC
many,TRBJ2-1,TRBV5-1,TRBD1,CASSLGQGDNEQFF,TGTGCCAGCAGCCTGGGACAGGGCGACAATGAGCAGTTCTTC
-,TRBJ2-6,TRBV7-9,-,CASSSSAGTGANVLTF,TGTGCCAGCAGCTCCTCAGCCGGTACTGGGGCCAACGTCCTGACTTTC
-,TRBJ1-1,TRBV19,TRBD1,CASTWTGGSTEAFF,TGTGCCAGTACGTGGACAGGGGGCAGCACTGAAGCTTTCTTT
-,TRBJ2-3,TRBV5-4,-,CASSLVPRGKRDTQYF,TGTGCCAGCAGCTTGGTTCCCAGGGGCAAAAGGGATACGCAGTATTTT
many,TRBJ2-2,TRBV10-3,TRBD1,CAIKGTGNTGELFF,TGTGCCATCAAGGGGACAGGGAACACCGGGGAGCTGTTTTTT
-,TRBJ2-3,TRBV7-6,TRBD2,CASSLDPAGASQIAEKQYF,TGTGCCAGCAGCTTAGATCCAGCGGGGGCTTCACAGATCGCTGAAAAGCAGTATTTT
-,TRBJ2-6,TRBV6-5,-,CASSYGVGGPSGANVLTF,TGTGCCAGCAGTTACGGGGTAGGAGGGCCCTCTGGGGCCAACGTCCTGACTTTC
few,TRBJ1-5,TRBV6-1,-,CASTSTKPVGGQPQHF,TGTGCCAGCACCTCGACCAAACCTGTGGGGGGGCAGCCCCAGCATTTT